The entry below describes one T cell receptor beta chain. Its antigen is undetermined. Repertoires were generated with immunoSEQ multiplex PCR, while TCRdb's copy carries only in-frame clones and drops some. The sample gives about 1.1 million clones, around 78% of which show up once; roughly 0.62% is in the top ten. The sample belongs to a study of shared clonotypes between healthy human individuals. Study-wide results and caveats: The study drew on few donors, limiting represented genetic and exposure-history diversity. Some naive CD4 clonotypes, around 5%, turned up in common across a handful of donors.

Partitioning of CD4+ cells yielded a CD45RA+ naive subset and a CD45RA-negative memory subset. The sample comprised memory CD4+ T cells from PBMCs. The subset: CD45RA-negative fraction. This sequence was found in a young man in good health. Some clones in this sample may be carry-over from other donors' samples.

CDR3 coding DNA: TGTGCCAGCAGCAAGGCCGCAGGACAGGGGACCCAGCCCCAGCATTTT. It encodes CASSKAAGQGTQPQHF. The V and J genes are TRBV27 and TRBJ1-5; TRBD1 matches at 9 bases. CDR3 size: 16 residues. The V gene's germline CDR1 is MNHEY and CDR2 SMNVEV (reference sequence). Trimming cost V 6 bases and J 7 bases; bases outside gene matches: 13.